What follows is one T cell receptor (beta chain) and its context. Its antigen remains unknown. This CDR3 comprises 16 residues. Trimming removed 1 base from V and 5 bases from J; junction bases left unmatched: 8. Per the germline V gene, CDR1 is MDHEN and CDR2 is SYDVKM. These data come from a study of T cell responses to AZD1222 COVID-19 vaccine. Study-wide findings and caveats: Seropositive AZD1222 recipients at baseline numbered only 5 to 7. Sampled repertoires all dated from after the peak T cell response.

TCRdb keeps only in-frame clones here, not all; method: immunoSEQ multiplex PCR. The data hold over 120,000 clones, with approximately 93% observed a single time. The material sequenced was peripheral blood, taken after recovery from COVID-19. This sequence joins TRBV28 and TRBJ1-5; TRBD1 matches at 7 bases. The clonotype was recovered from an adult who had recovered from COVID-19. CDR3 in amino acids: CASSLYRDRYDQPQHF. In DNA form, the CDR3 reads TGTGCCAGCAGTTTATACCGGGACAGATATGATCAGCCCCAGCATTTT.